The rows below give T cell receptor beta chains drawn from one sample of a study of CD8 T cells in ankylosing spondylitis. MiXCR was run by TCRdb on the 5' RACE reads, yielding one entry per CDR3 protein. Of approximately 250,000 distinct CDR3 sequences listed, roughly a third are singletons. The sample taken for sequencing was blood, either unsorted or a sorted T cell fraction (not recorded which). These receptors all come from a male donor with ankylosing spondylitis or in good health (not recorded which). Both conserved end residues are part of each CDR3. The D gene is left open where the match is weak. Rows may omit the clone size; those that give it use once, few, many or a size class.

clone_size d_call j_call v_call cdr3_nt cdr3_aa
few . TRBJ2-3 TRBV29-1 TGCAGCGCCCATCACAGGGAGAAGAGCACAGATACGCAGTATTTT CSAHHREKSTDTQYF
few . TRBJ2-5 TRBV20-1 TGCAGTGCTAGAGATCGGGTCGGCCGGCAAGAGACCCAGTACTTC CSARDRVGRQETQYF
few . TRBJ2-2 TRBV29-1 TGCAGCGCTCTAGCCGCGAACACCGGGGAGCTGTTTTTT CSALAANTGELFF
. TRBD1 TRBJ2-1 TRBV20-1 TGCAGTGCTAGAAGACAGGGGGCCTTTAATCAGCAGTTCTTC CSARRQGAFNQQFF
. . TRBJ2-2 TRBV15 TGTGCCACCAGCAGCCGAACAGGGACCGGGGAGCTGTTTTTT CATSSRTGTGELFF
. . TRBJ2-1 TRBV4-1 TGCGCCAGCAGCCAACCTATAGGGGCCAATGAGCAGTTCTTC CASSQPIGANEQFF
few . TRBJ1-6 TRBV3-1 TGTGCCAGCAGCCAAGTGTATTATAATTCACCCCTCCACTTT CASSQVYYNSPLHF
many . TRBJ2-1 TRBV29-1 TGCAGCGTTGAGACTTCTGGTTACAATGAGCAGTTCTTC CSVETSGYNEQFF
once . TRBJ1-2 TRBV5-6 TGTGCCAGCAGGGAGACAGGTTTGGGCTATGGCTACACCTTC CASRETGLGYGYTF
. . TRBJ2-3 TRBV20-1 TGCAGTGCTAGTAAGGGTGAGGGGGCAGATACGCAGTATTTT CSASKGEGADTQYF
. TRBD2 TRBJ2-3 TRBV25-1 TGTGCCAGCAGTGAATGGGTGAGCGGGGGCCCCACAGATACGCAGTATTTT CASSEWVSGGPTDTQYF
. TRBD2 TRBJ2-1 TRBV7-6 TGTGCCAGCAGCTTAGCGGGTACTAGCGGGTCCTACAATGAGCAGTTCTTC CASSLAGTSGSYNEQFF
. . TRBJ2-1 TRBV12-3/TRBV12-4 TGTGCCAGCAGCCCCGGGACTCCCGAAGGGGGGTATGAGCAGTTCTTC CASSPGTPEGGYEQFF
. . TRBJ2-5 TRBV25-1 TGTGCCAGCAGTGAATGGGGGTTGGGCCAAGAGACCCAGTACTTC CASSEWGLGQETQYF
once . TRBJ2-3 TRBV5-1 TGCGCCAGCAGCCCAACCCAGGCCCGAGATACGCAGTATTTT CASSPTQARDTQYF
. TRBD1 TRBJ1-3 TRBV20-1 TGCAGTGCCCCGAAACAGGGGACCTCTGGAAACACCATATATTTT CSAPKQGTSGNTIYF
. . TRBJ2-3 TRBV10-3 TGTGCCATCAGACCCGGACGGTATTTGGATACGCAGTATTTT CAIRPGRYLDTQYF
. . TRBJ2-5 TRBV7-7 TGTGCCAGCAGCTCGGGGGCTGGGGGCCAAGAGACCCAGTACTTC CASSSGAGGQETQYF
. TRBD2 TRBJ2-4 TRBV7-2 TGTGCCAGCAGCAGATCCGGGACTATAGAAAACATTCAGTACTTC CASSRSGTIENIQYF
few . TRBJ1-1 TRBV12-3/TRBV12-4 TGTGCCAGCAGAAAGGCCCAGGAAGCTGAAGCTTTCTTT CASRKAQEAEAFF
few . TRBJ2-1 TRBV7-2 TGTGCCAGCAGCTTAGTCCCTGCAGGTGTCTACAATGAGCAGTTCTTC CASSLVPAGVYNEQFF
few . TRBJ2-3 TRBV4-1 TGCGCCAGCAGCCAAGCGAACCTCGAGCCCACGCAGTATTTT CASSQANLEPTQYF
. TRBD1 TRBJ2-7 TRBV20-1 TGCAGTGCTAAACTGGACAGGGAGCCCTACGAGCAGTACTTC CSAKLDREPYEQYF
. TRBD1 TRBJ2-5 TRBV29-1 TGCAGCGCGGACTCCGGGCCGAGGGGGACAGGGGAGACCCAGTACTTC CSADSGPRGTGETQYF
. TRBD2 TRBJ2-2 TRBV10-2 TGCGCCAGCAGCTTTAGCGGGGGGGCCGGGACCGGGGAGCTGTTTTTT CASSFSGGAGTGELFF
. TRBD1 TRBJ2-5 TRBV29-1 TGCAGCGTTGATCCAGACAGGGGAGGTGGAGAGACCCAGTACTTC CSVDPDRGGGETQYF
once TRBD1 TRBJ2-1 TRBV5-6 TGTGCCAGCAGCTTTGGACAGGGTTACAATGAGCAGTTCTTC CASSFGQGYNEQFF
. . TRBJ2-2 TRBV10-3 TGTGCCATCAGTGATTACGGGCGTAACACCGGGGAGCTGTTTTTT CAISDYGRNTGELFF
. . TRBJ1-5 TRBV12-3/TRBV12-4 TGTGCCAGCAGTTTATTATCAGGGGAGAAGGCCCAGCATTTT CASSLLSGEKAQHF
. TRBD2 TRBJ2-7 TRBV11-1 TGTGCCAGCAGCTTAAGCGGGGACTACTACGAGCAGTACTTC CASSLSGDYYEQYF
. . TRBJ2-5 TRBV10-3 TGTGCCATCAGAGAAGGTGTCACAAGAGAGGCCCAGTACTTC CAIREGVTREAQYF
. . TRBJ2-7 TRBV5-4 TGTGCCAGCAGCTCCACTAGCTCCTACGAGCAGTACTTC CASSSTSSYEQYF
many . TRBJ2-1 TRBV12-3/TRBV12-4 TGTGCCAGCAGCGCCACTGATGAGCAGTTCTTC CASSATDEQFF
many . TRBJ2-1 TRBV20-1 TGCAGTGCTAGAGTGGACGGCCCCTACGGGGAGCAGTTCTTC CSARVDGPYGEQFF
few . TRBJ2-3 TRBV20-1 TGCAGTGCTACCCTCGGGGGAAGCACAGATACGCAGTATTTT CSATLGGSTDTQYF
. . TRBJ2-3 TRBV5-1 TGCGCCAGCAGCTTGGCCCCCATCCCTTCTAGCACAGATACGCAGTATTTT CASSLAPIPSSTDTQYF
. TRBD1 TRBJ2-7 TRBV6-5 TGTGCCAGCAGTTACTCCTGGACAGGGCCGGAATACGAGCAGTACTTC CASSYSWTGPEYEQYF
. . TRBJ2-5 TRBV29-1 TGCAGCGTTGAAATTCAAGAGACCCAGTACTTC CSVEIQETQYF
. . TRBJ2-1 TRBV13 TGTGCCAGCAGCGTCCGGGACTTCTCCTACAATGAGCAGTTCTTC CASSVRDFSYNEQFF
. . TRBJ2-1 TRBV21-1 TGTGCCAGCAGCACCCTCTGGCAGCTACAGAATGAGCAGTTCTTC CASSTLWQLQNEQFF
. TRBD2 TRBJ2-7 TRBV5-1 TGCGCCAGCAGCTTGATGCTAGCGGGTGGGTACGAGCAGTACTTC CASSLMLAGGYEQYF
few . TRBJ1-1 TRBV12-3/TRBV12-4 TGTGCCAGCAGTCCTACACAGGGTGAAGCTTTCTTT CASSPTQGEAFF
. TRBD2 TRBJ2-5 TRBV6-1 TGTGCCAGCAGTGCCGGGGGGGCCCGGGTATGGGAGACCCAGTACTTC CASSAGGARVWETQYF
once . TRBJ2-2 TRBV7-9 TGTGCCAGCAGCTTAGTTTGGGAGAACACCGGGGAGCTGTTTTTT CASSLVWENTGELFF
once . TRBJ2-4 TRBV20-1 TGCAGTGCTAGGCTCTTGGGGGGGCGAGCCAAAAACATTCAGTACTTC CSARLLGGRAKNIQYF
. . TRBJ1-1 TRBV10-2 TGCGCCAGCAGTCCTCAGGGGCCGAACACTGAAGCTTTCTTT CASSPQGPNTEAFF
few TRBD1 TRBJ1-1 TRBV24-1 TGTGCCACCAGATCGCGAAGACAGGGGGGTGAAGCTTTCTTT CATRSRRQGGEAFF